This T cell receptor beta chain derives from a study of cytomegalovirus exposure and HLA in healthy donors (dated by TCRdb to about 2017). Background on the whole study: An earlier analysis of roughly 630 of the donors reported 276 Gb of sequence data and 100 million to 130 million unique TCR beta sequences from about 180 million T cells. The study was designed to test whether signatures of past pathogen exposure could be identified by cataloging public T cell receptors. Every discovery cohort repertoire had been produced on one sequencing platform. Besides the first cohort of hundreds of subjects, a separate validation cohort made up of 120 different subjects was used. Both class I and class II loci were covered by HLA typing, at four-digit resolution. Roughly five DR-DQ haplotypes were handled as single units for association and clustering, since linkage in the cohort was strong. An early release covering some 640 HLA-typed donors comprised about 300 gigabases of sequencing data and tens of millions of unique TCR sequences. A later genetic analysis took genome-wide SNP genotypes for about three fifths of the 666 donors and used that subset as a discovery cohort. Among almost 400 genotyped donors of the cohort, an average of 235,054 unique TCR beta nucleotide sequences were sequenced per donor, about a sixth of them non-productive. Using immunosequencing, the study profiled T cell repertoires from 666 subjects and related those repertoires to cytomegalovirus serostatus. Typing coverage differed by locus: A, B, C, DRB1 and DQB1 were typed in about 620-630 donors, DQA1 in about 500, DPA1 in 600 to 610, and DPB1 in just under 480. Rather than using new phenotypic data, the later analysis identified candidate immune exposures from TCR beta sequences and from how often those sequences occurred across donors. The study combined high-throughput TCR immunosequencing, statistical association of individual TCRs with disease status, and machine learning to predict cytomegalovirus infection status. To decide whether each TCR beta V gene segment behaved as functional or pseudogenic, an earlier analysis of some 540 of the donors relied on high-throughput TCR beta sequencing. Of the approximately 400 genotyped donors, approximately 81% were placed in the genetic ancestry cluster associated with self-reported Caucasian donors. A later analysis re-examined previously published TCR beta repertoires from more than 650 donors and added high-resolution HLA genotyping to investigate patterns of TCR occurrence. Donor age, sex, ethnicity and CMV serostatus were collected together with the repertoire data. What the work shows at the level of the full study, not this receptor alone: According to the authors, the approach could potentially be generalized to other disease states and immunological phenotypes. According to a later genetic analysis, donors in an Asian-associated ancestry cluster had fewer N-insertions in productive TCRs than the approximately 670-donor mean. Because counts were too low, 15 to 20 rarely observed V segments, including chromosome 9 orphons, were left out of the earlier analysis of 587 of the donors. Because some donors lacked HLA typing at each locus, the association tests relied only on the typed subset. The presence/absence analyses assumed that sequencing depth was roughly uniform across donors, and that assumption may not be true. Assigning TCR associations to individual alleles was difficult when HLA alleles, especially DR and DQ, strongly co-occurred. A later analysis reported that several top co-occurrence clusters appeared linked to parvovirus B19, influenza, CMV and Epstein-Barr virus. A cluster of highly shared sequence variants was judged likely to represent a technical artifact of the sequencing pipeline. The cohort was sequenced for TCR beta chains only, and without alpha or paired-chain data the features that could be detected were limited. At a false discovery rate of 0.05, a later analysis linked 16,951 TCR beta sequences to specific HLA alleles. Most TCR sequences were seen in very few donors, while some public TCRs were found in many individuals. In both the original and validation cohorts, the classifier was reported to diagnose cytomegalovirus status with high specificity and sensitivity. In a later genetic analysis, a missense DCLRE1C variant was associated with V-gene and J-gene trimming of TCR beta chains, and the association was replicated in an independent cohort. Correlated functional status among segregating V segments might be attributable to linkage disequilibrium, but an unknown experimental factor could not be ruled out. The study listed 164 TCR beta chains as associated with cytomegalovirus. The 87-base-pair reads could not distinguish some IMGT-functional V segments, including TRBV6-2 and TRBV6-3, so those segments were excluded. A further reported finding was that TCR beta sequences accurately predicted the HLA-A and HLA-B alleles for most subjects in the first cohort. According to a later analysis, TCR association rates differed among HLA loci, with DRB1 alleles showing the most associated TCRs and HLA-C alleles showing the fewest. CMV serostatus was the only immune exposure information available for the cohort. Broadly in line with IMGT annotations, most TCR beta V segments showed up in productive rearrangements about 90% or about 30% of the time in an earlier analysis of a few hundred of the donors. A few of the identified cytomegalovirus-associated TCR beta chains were confirmed in vitro to be specific for cytomegalovirus antigens. In a later analysis, most CMV-associated TCR beta chains were found to appear HLA-restricted, with HLA associations seemingly driven largely by CMV exposure. A later analysis found that HLA-associated TCR beta chains were more clonally expanded and had lower generation probabilities than equally common non-associated chains.

Libraries were made using the immunoSEQ multiplex PCR assay. A mixture of 60 forward primers for TCR Vbeta segments and 13 reverse primers for TCR Jbeta segments was used in the multiplex PCR. Amplification of the CDR3 region of rearranged TCR beta genes was performed with a multiplex PCR assay on genomic DNA. The Illumina HiSeq System was used to sequence the amplified TCR beta libraries as 87-base-pair reads. The paper's processing steps were these. In a later analysis, roughly 80 million unique TCR beta chains were counted across the roughly 670 repertoires, and roughly 11 million of these chains were shared by at least two donors. A nearest-neighbor algorithm error-corrected the raw reads and collapsed the reads into unique sequences, merging closely related sequences to remove PCR and sequencing errors. To assign V, D and J gene segments, CDR3 sequences were aligned to IMGT reference sequences. For a sequence to be retained, a match of at least six nucleotides to both a V gene segment and a J gene segment was required. A rearrangement was called productive if the CDR3 had no stop codons and remained in frame with V and J, and every other rearrangement was called non-productive. CDR3 was defined according to IMGT convention as the region running from the second conserved V-encoded cysteine to the conserved J-encoded phenylalanine. In an earlier analysis of more than 550 of the donors, sequences lacking an unambiguous match to a single V gene segment were excluded. In an earlier analysis of 500 to 750 of the donors, V segments were called functional above 56.7% productive rearrangements and were called segregating when the between-donor standard deviation exceeded 5%. A statistical classification framework was developed to diagnose cytomegalovirus status using the catalog of TCR beta chain sequences. In a later analysis, V and J genes were assigned by comparing TCR nucleotide sequences against IMGT/GENE-DB human TR gene sequences. Using the TCRdist pipeline, a later analysis assigned CDR3 sequences along with most-parsimonious VDJ recombination scenarios. In a later analysis, each TCR beta chain was defined by its CDR3 amino acid sequence together with its V-gene family, and reads lacking a unique V-gene family were excluded. As a way to deal with suspected cross-contamination and a sequencing artifact, a later analysis dropped 450 to 600 nucleotide sequences that were highly shared and had low generation probability. In a later analysis, a clonal expansion index was calculated for each public chain from normalized within-repertoire ranks of inferred template counts. Generation probabilities in a later analysis came from a VDJ recombination model fitted to out-of-frame rearrangements, and those results were checked against IGoR. A later analysis scored TCR-TCR, TCR-HLA and TCR-CMV co-occurrence with hypergeometric tests, applying a repertoire-size bias correction to TCR pairs. A later analysis estimated false discovery rates by permuting HLA or CMV assignments 20 times. In a later analysis, co-occurring TCRs were grouped with DBSCAN, and TCRdist sequence similarity was added when clustering was performed within HLA-allele-positive subsets. Repertoires with fewer than 30,000 or more than 120,000 public chains, plus five repertoires with anomalous nucleotide sharing, were excluded from co-occurrence clustering. TCRdb limited this immuneACCESS table to in-frame rearrangements with V and J called. A share of clones is missing; checked studies link under half to unresolved V genes, and the rest is unexplained. V, J and clone size reflect that table, while D and trimming were determined from the DNA. The sample table holds 70,000 to 100,000 clones, of which more than 75% were seen once. The ten largest clones represent roughly 25% of the sample.

Based on the germline V gene (reference sequence), the CDR1 and CDR2 sequences are SEHNR and FQNEAQ. The CDR3 sequence holds 14 residues, the cysteine and phenylalanine included. The kept DNA is CDR3 alone, 42 bases in frame from the first base. V is cut back by 4 bases and J by 2 bases, with 2 bases in the junction unmatched. The cohort consisted of 666 healthy bone marrow donors. Cohort members were all nominally healthy when sampled, although unrecorded immune exposures were likely present. The donor tested CMV seropositive and was one of the 289 seropositive cohort members. Each donor provided a peripheral blood sample, and peripheral blood mononuclear cells were used for TCR beta sequencing. The Qiagen DNeasy Blood Extraction Kit was used to extract genomic DNA from the blood cell samples. As concerns this clone: It has no known antigen specificity. No clone much larger than this one lies a single base away; base qualities are absent.

The chain joins TRBV7-9 to TRBJ1-1, with 9 bases matching TRBD1. Sequencing was performed on PBMCs. The sequence was obtained from a woman aged 50 to 60 in good health and CMV-seropositive. CDR3 protein: CASSSTGGNTEAFF. The DNA sequence reads TGTGCCAGCAGCTCCACAGGGGGCAACACTGAAGCTTTCTTT.